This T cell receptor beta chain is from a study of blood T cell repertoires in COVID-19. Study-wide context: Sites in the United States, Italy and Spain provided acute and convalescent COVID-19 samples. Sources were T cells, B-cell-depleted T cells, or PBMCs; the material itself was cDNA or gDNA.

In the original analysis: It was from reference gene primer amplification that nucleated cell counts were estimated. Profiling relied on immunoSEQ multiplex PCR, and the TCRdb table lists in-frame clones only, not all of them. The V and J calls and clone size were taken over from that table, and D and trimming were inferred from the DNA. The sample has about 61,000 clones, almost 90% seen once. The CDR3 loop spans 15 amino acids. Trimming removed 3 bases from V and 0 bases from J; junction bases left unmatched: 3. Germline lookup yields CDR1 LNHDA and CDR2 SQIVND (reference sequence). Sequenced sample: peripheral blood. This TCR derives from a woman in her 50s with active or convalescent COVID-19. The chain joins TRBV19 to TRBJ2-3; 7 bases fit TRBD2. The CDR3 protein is CASSMLAASTDTQYF. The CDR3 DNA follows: TGTGCCAGTAGTATGCTAGCGGCTAGCACAGATACGCAGTATTTT.